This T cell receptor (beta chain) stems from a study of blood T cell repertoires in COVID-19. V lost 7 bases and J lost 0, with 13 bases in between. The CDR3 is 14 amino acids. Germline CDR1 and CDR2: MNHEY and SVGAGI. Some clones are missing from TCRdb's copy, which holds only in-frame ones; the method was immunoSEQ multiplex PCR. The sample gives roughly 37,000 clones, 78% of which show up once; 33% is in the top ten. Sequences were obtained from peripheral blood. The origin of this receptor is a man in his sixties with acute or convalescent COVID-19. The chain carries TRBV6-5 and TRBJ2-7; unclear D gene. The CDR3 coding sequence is TGTGCCAGCAAGACTGACTTCAACTCCTACGAGCAGTACTTC. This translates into CASKTDFNSYEQYF.